The clone carrying this T cell receptor beta chain was found a few times. The CDR3 sequence is 17 residues long. CDR1 and CDR2 from the germline V gene are SGHDN and FVKESK. V shed 0 bases, J shed 2 bases, and the junction held 6 bases outside the gene matches. The data were obtained in a study of molecular identifiers for immune sequencing clone quantification. A single record per CDR3 protein comes from TCRdb applying MiXCR to the PCR reads. This sample has approximately 320,000 distinct CDR3 sequences, with 24% found just once. The source is a human donor in good health. Some libraries in this study had Jurkat cell RNA spiked in. What was sequenced was naive CD8+ T cells from blood, with Jurkat cell RNA spiked in. Subset defined: FACS-sorted CD8+CD4-CCR7+CD45RA+ naive T cells. The genes are TRBV14 and TRBJ2-1, with 8 bases fitting TRBD1. The CDR3 here is CASSQDGQGAAYNEQFF. The CDR3 DNA sequence: TGTGCCAGCAGCCAAGATGGGCAGGGGGCGGCCTACAATGAGCAGTTCTTC. The variable domain in full, with the rest retrieved from reference TRBV14 and TRBJ2-1, is EAGVTQFPSHSVIEKGQTVTLRCDPISGHDNLYWYRRVMGKEIKFLLHFVKESKQDESGMPNNRFLAERTGGTYSTLKVQPAELEDSGVYFCASSQDGQGAAYNEQFFGPGTRLTVL.